This T cell receptor (beta chain) derives from a study of cytomegalovirus exposure and HLA in healthy donors (dated by TCRdb to about 2017). A note on the overall study: According to an earlier analysis of a few hundred of the donors, about 170 million T cells yielded 117 million unique TCR beta sequences and more than 250 Gb of sequence data. An earlier analysis of approximately 500 of the donors applied high-throughput TCR beta sequencing to assess whether each TCR beta V gene segment acted as functional or pseudogenic. Genome-wide SNP genotypes for about 60% of the 666 donors were used in a later genetic analysis, which treated that subset as a discovery cohort. Four or five DR-DQ haplotypes were treated as single units for association and clustering because of strong linkage in the cohort. The study used immunosequencing to profile the T cell repertoires of 670 or so subjects and linked those repertoires to cytomegalovirus serostatus. A later analysis re-examined previously published TCR beta repertoires from around 670 donors and added high-resolution HLA genotyping to investigate patterns of TCR occurrence. The study combined high-throughput TCR immunosequencing, statistical association of individual TCRs with disease status, and machine learning to predict cytomegalovirus infection status. Alongside the repertoire data, information on donor age, sex, ethnicity and CMV serostatus was compiled. Rather than using new phenotypic data, the later analysis identified candidate immune exposures from TCR beta sequences and from how often those sequences occurred across donors. The genetic ancestry cluster associated with self-reported Caucasian donors included over 65% of the roughly 380 genotyped donors. A separate validation cohort of about 110 different subjects was used in addition to the roughly 700-subject first cohort. All discovery cohort repertoires had been generated using a single sequencing platform. The number of donors typed differed by locus, with roughly 629-640 for A, B, C, DRB1 and DQB1, 522 for DQA1, nearly 610 for DPA1, and 472 for DPB1. An early release that covered roughly 600 HLA-typed donors contained approximately 300 gigabases of sequencing data and some 87 million unique TCR sequences. HLA typing covered class I and class II loci at four-digit resolution. Across about 370 genotyped donors of the cohort, an average of roughly 250,000 unique TCR beta nucleotide sequences per donor were sequenced, and roughly 18% of those sequences were non-productive. The study aimed to test whether signatures of past pathogen exposure could be identified by cataloging public T cell receptors. What the work shows at the level of the full study, not this receptor alone: Because counts were too low, around 17 rarely observed V segments, including chromosome 9 orphons, were left out of the earlier analysis of 587 of the donors. A later analysis found that HLA-associated TCR beta chains were more clonally expanded and had lower generation probabilities than equally common non-associated chains. Most TCR sequences were seen in very few donors, while some public TCRs were found in many individuals. Cytomegalovirus status was reported to be diagnosed by the classifier with high specificity and sensitivity in both the original and validation cohorts. A further reported finding was that TCR beta sequences accurately predicted the HLA-A and HLA-B alleles for most subjects in the first cohort. An earlier analysis of approximately 600 of the donors showed that most TCR beta V segments appeared in productive rearrangements either about 87% or about 30% of the time, which broadly matched IMGT annotations. In a later genetic analysis, fewer N-insertions in productive TCRs were reported among donors in an Asian-associated ancestry cluster than the roughly 700-donor mean. In vitro tests confirmed that a few of the cytomegalovirus-associated TCR beta chains recognize cytomegalovirus antigens. According to a later analysis, most CMV-associated TCR beta chains appeared to be HLA-restricted, and the HLA associations seemed to be driven largely by CMV exposure. Correlated functional status among segregating V segments might reflect linkage disequilibrium, but an unknown experimental factor could not be ruled out. At a false discovery rate of 0.05, a later analysis linked 15,000 to 20,000 TCR beta sequences to specific HLA alleles. V-gene and J-gene trimming of TCR beta chains was associated with a missense DCLRE1C variant in a later genetic analysis, and the association was replicated in an independent cohort. Presence/absence analyses assumed roughly uniform sequencing depth across donors, an assumption that may not hold. The study gave a list of about 160 TCR beta chains associated with cytomegalovirus. Some IMGT-functional V segments, including TRBV6-2 and TRBV6-3, could not be told apart with the 87-base-pair reads, so those segments were excluded. In this cohort, only TCR beta chains were sequenced, and detectable features were limited by the absence of alpha or paired-chain data. When HLA alleles, especially DR and DQ, strongly co-occurred, TCR associations were difficult to assign to individual alleles. In a later analysis, TCR association rates were found to vary across HLA loci, with the most associated TCRs seen for DRB1 alleles and the fewest for HLA-C alleles. CMV serostatus was the only immune exposure information available for the cohort. Several of the top co-occurrence clusters appeared to be linked to parvovirus B19, influenza, CMV and Epstein-Barr virus, according to a later analysis. The sequencing pipeline was judged likely to have produced a cluster of highly shared sequence variants as a technical artifact. HLA typing was unavailable for some donors at each locus, so association tests used only the typed subset. The authors suggested that the approach could potentially be generalized to other disease states and immunological phenotypes.

Points on this clone: Its binding antigen is unknown.

Library preparation employed the immunoSEQ multiplex PCR assay. For the multiplex PCR, a mixture combining 60 forward primers for TCR Vbeta segments and 13 reverse primers for TCR Jbeta segments was used. The CDR3 region of rearranged TCR beta genes was amplified from genomic DNA with a multiplex PCR assay. Amplified TCR beta libraries were sequenced as 87-base-pair reads on the Illumina HiSeq System. Regarding the original processing steps: In a later analysis, some 80 million unique TCR beta chains were counted across the approximately 670 repertoires, and around 11 million of these chains were shared by at least two donors. A nearest-neighbor algorithm error-corrected the raw reads and collapsed the reads into unique sequences, merging closely related sequences to remove PCR and sequencing errors. CDR3 sequences were aligned to IMGT reference sequences to assign V, D and J gene segments. For a sequence to be retained, a match of at least six nucleotides to both a V gene segment and a J gene segment was required. A rearrangement was called productive if the CDR3 had no stop codons and remained in frame with V and J, and every other rearrangement was called non-productive. Following IMGT convention, CDR3 was defined as the stretch from the second conserved V-encoded cysteine up to the conserved J-encoded phenylalanine. The earlier analysis of a few hundred of the donors excluded sequences that lacked an unambiguous match to a single V gene segment. An earlier analysis of a few hundred of the donors classified V segments as functional when productive rearrangements were above 56.7% and as segregating when the standard deviation between donors was above 5%. A statistical classification framework was developed to diagnose cytomegalovirus status using the catalog of TCR beta chain sequences. In a later analysis, TCR nucleotide sequences were compared against IMGT/GENE-DB human TR gene sequences so that V and J genes could be assigned. Using the TCRdist pipeline, a later analysis assigned CDR3 sequences along with most-parsimonious VDJ recombination scenarios. In a later analysis, each TCR beta chain was defined by its CDR3 amino acid sequence together with its V-gene family, and reads lacking a unique V-gene family were excluded. As a way to deal with suspected cross-contamination and a sequencing artifact, a later analysis dropped hundreds of nucleotide sequences that were highly shared and had low generation probability. In a later analysis, a clonal expansion index for each public chain was calculated from normalized within-repertoire ranks of inferred template counts. Generation probabilities in a later analysis came from a VDJ recombination model fitted to out-of-frame rearrangements, and those results were checked against IGoR. Hypergeometric tests were used in a later analysis to score TCR-TCR, TCR-HLA and TCR-CMV co-occurrence, with a repertoire-size bias correction applied to the TCR pairs. To estimate false discovery rates, a later analysis permuted the HLA or CMV assignments 20 times. In a later analysis, co-occurring TCRs were grouped using DBSCAN, and TCRdist sequence similarity was added for clustering within HLA-allele-positive subsets. Repertoires with fewer than 30,000 or more than 120,000 public chains were left out of co-occurrence clustering, as were about 5 repertoires with anomalous nucleotide sharing. Here the immuneACCESS table is served through TCRdb, limited to in-frame sequences with V and J called. Missing clones are a known gap in these copies; in checked studies unresolved V genes cover under half, and the rest lacks a known reason. V and J calls and clone size are those listed in that table; D and trimming were worked out from the DNA. This sample's records show tens of thousands of clones. About 6.4% of the sample is in the top ten clones.

The cohort was made up of 666 healthy bone marrow donors. All cohort members were sampled while nominally healthy, although unrecorded immune exposures were likely present. Of the approximately 700 cohort members, about 290 had a positive CMV serostatus and about 350 had a negative one, while no CMV serostatus was recorded for the donor. Each donor provided a peripheral blood sample, and peripheral blood mononuclear cells were used for TCR beta sequencing. Genomic DNA was extracted from the blood cell samples with the Qiagen DNeasy Blood Extraction Kit. The germline V gene encodes CDR1 SGHDN and CDR2 FVKESK. The germline V and J ends show losses of 3 bases and 4 bases respectively, and no gene match explains 9 bases of the junction. Its CDR3 holds 17 amino acids, cysteine through phenylalanine. The read is trimmed to its CDR3 DNA, 51 bases read in frame from base 1.

The sample taken for sequencing was PBMCs. The chain uses TRBV14 and TRBJ2-2; 9 bases in the middle match TRBD1. The TCR comes from a human donor in good health. The CDR3 protein is CASSHLTGGLSTGELFF. The nucleotide sequence reads TGTGCCAGCAGCCACCTGACAGGGGGTTTATCCACCGGGGAGCTGTTTTTT.